Presented here are 5 T cell receptor beta chains from one specimen sequenced in a study of cytomegalovirus exposure and HLA in healthy donors. The primer mix had 60 Vbeta and 13 Jbeta primers. Clones were sequenced by immunoSEQ multiplex PCR, and TCRdb holds only the in-frame ones, with some missing. There are roughly 140,000 clones in the sample; about 80% occur only once, and approximately 6% lies in the top ten. Sequenced: PBMCs. All receptors derive from a young man in good health and CMV-seropositive.

This clone was found once. The rearrangement uses TRBV5-5 and TRBJ1-4, with 8 bases lining up with TRBD1. The CDR3 has 13 amino acids. CDR1 is SGHKS, CDR2 YYEKEE, per germline (reference sequence). Trimming removed 3 bases from V and 7 bases from J; junction bases left unmatched: 2. The CDR3 reads CASSSGTGEKLFF. DNA for the CDR3: TGTGCCAGCAGCTCCGGGACAGGTGAAAAACTGTTTTTT.

This clone was picked up a small number of times. The CDR3 region is CASSTLAGGTQYF. DNA for the CDR3: TGTGCCAGCAGTACGTTAGCGGGAGGAACCCAGTACTTC. The genes are TRBV27 and TRBJ2-5; 10 bases match TRBD2. Germline CDR1 is MNHEY and CDR2 is SMNVEV (reference sequence). The J segment lost 8 bases and the V segment lost 5 bases, leaving 5 bases of the junction unmatched. This CDR3 comprises 13 residues.

This clone appeared a single time. The genes are TRBV6-1 and TRBJ2-5; D is possibly TRBD1 (6 bases). CDR3 size: 13 residues. V lost 6 bases and J 5 bases, leaving 13 bases between the germline ends. Germline CDR1 reads MNHNS; CDR2 reads SASEGT. The CDR3 protein is CASRKQGGETQYF. The CDR3 coding sequence is TGTGCCAGCAGGAAACAGGGTGGGGAGACCCAGTACTTC.

This chain joins TRBV9 and TRBJ1-2; TRBD1 agrees at 8 bases. CDR1 is SGDLS and CDR2 is YYNGEE in the germline V gene. The J segment lost 7 bases and the V segment lost 0 bases, leaving 5 bases of the junction unmatched. CDR3 length equals 14 residues. The CDR3 sequence is CASSVEDRAGGYTF. As DNA, the CDR3 is TGTGCCAGCAGCGTAGAGGACAGGGCGGGTGGCTACACCTTC.

This clone came up once. The V call is TRBV6-6, the J call TRBJ1-5; D remains ambiguous. This CDR3 has 13 amino acids. The V end lost 8 bases, the J end lost 5 bases, and 13 bases lay between the germline ends. Looked up from germline, CDR1 is MNHNY and CDR2 is SVGAGI (reference sequence). The CDR3 sequence: CASGPYPDQPQHF. CDR3 coding DNA: TGTGCCAGCGGCCCGTATCCCGATCAGCCCCAGCATTTT.